The entry below gives a single T cell receptor beta chain sequence along with its context. This sample was included in a study of cytomegalovirus exposure and HLA in healthy donors. Between the trimmed V and J ends, which lost 7 bases and 1 base, there was a span of 7 bases. Germline assignment: CDR1 GTSNPN and CDR2 SVGIG (reference sequence). The CDR3 covers 11 residues. The PCR made use of 60 Vbeta and 13 Jbeta primers. Sequencing was performed with immunoSEQ multiplex PCR; in TCRdb, only in-frame clones are kept and a portion is missing. Of tens of thousands of clones detected, around 59% appear once; the ten largest clones hold about 2.5%.

V usage is TRBV30 and J usage is TRBJ1-1, with D unresolved. This sequence was found in a human donor in good health. The sequenced sample was PBMCs. CDR3 protein: CALTENTEAFF. DNA of the CDR3: TGTGCCTTAACAGAGAACACTGAAGCTTTCTTT.